Listed below are T cell receptor beta chains from one sample, sequenced in a study of CD8 T cells in Susac syndrome. TCRdb recomputed calls from the immunoSEQ multiplex PCR reads with MiXCR, one row per CDR3 protein. This table holds about 82,000 distinct CDR3 sequences, approximately 96% found once. The sample consisted of CD8+ T cells from PBMCs. These TCRs come from a human donor with Susac syndrome. Both conserved end residues are part of each CDR3.

J gene,V gene,CDR3 protein
TRBJ1-1,TRBV19,CASSIGGKVDTEAFF
TRBJ2-5,TRBV25-1,CASSEFGDRWPYF
TRBJ2-1,TRBV4-1,CASSQPGLAGHLFF
TRBJ1-1,TRBV2,CASRPGQGDTEAFF
TRBJ1-1,TRBV6-2/TRBV6-3,CASSRQGDTEAFF
TRBJ2-1,TRBV9,CASSWCEFF
TRBJ1-2,TRBV6-1,CAYRGARYGYTF
TRBJ1-5,TRBV20-1,CSARGPPSNQPQHF
TRBJ2-1,TRBV9,CASTFRDRVANEQFF
TRBJ1-2,TRBV18,CASSPGTGGAYYGYTF
TRBJ1-5,TRBV5-6,CASSFKAGPHSNQPQHF
TRBJ2-7,TRBV27,CASRETSAEQYF
TRBJ2-1,TRBV13,CASSPGLESYNEQFF
TRBJ1-6,TRBV7-8,CASSSGQFFSPLHF
TRBJ2-5,TRBV29-1,CSVVGHPNAETQYF
TRBJ2-2,TRBV9,CASSPRTGITGELFF
TRBJ2-1,TRBV4-3,CASSQGRSLPNEQFF
TRBJ1-5,TRBV13,CASSLGGGPGQHF
TRBJ1-5,TRBV20-1,CSALRSGQPQHF
TRBJ2-7,TRBV29-1,CSVEDWGQGSYEQYF
TRBJ2-7,TRBV29-1,CSARTGTGIYEQYF
TRBJ2-7,TRBV11-3,CASSLLGQRYEQYF
TRBJ1-6,TRBV27,CASSSLDREVAVLHF
TRBJ1-2,TRBV25-1,CASSGSGYTF